Listed below are T cell receptor beta chains from one sample, sequenced in a study of cytomegalovirus exposure and HLA in healthy donors. The repertoire was sequenced with immunoSEQ multiplex PCR; TCRdb's copy has only in-frame clones and lacks some. This sample yields 160,000 or so clones, of which over 60% are seen a single time; around 5.7% belongs to the top ten. Sequenced input: PBMCs. The source is a man between 35 and 55 years old in good health and CMV-seronegative. The CDR3 runs from the conserved cysteine through the conserved F or W. The order of the fields is clone size, D gene, V gene, J gene, CDR3 protein, CDR3 DNA. A D gene is named only where the DNA matches it firmly. Not every row has a clone size; where given, it reads once, few, many or a size class.

>NA|TRBD1|TRBV5-5|TRBJ1-2
CASSGTGTGVSNYGYTF
TGTGCCAGCAGCGGAACCGGGACAGGGGTTTCTAACTATGGCTACACCTTC
>NA|TRBD2|TRBV15|TRBJ2-3
CATSRDRSGGGADTQYF
TGTGCCACCAGCAGAGACCGTAGCGGGGGCGGAGCAGATACGCAGTATTTT
>NA|TRBD2|TRBV11-3|TRBJ2-5
CASSFGLGETQYF
TGTGCCAGCAGTTTTGGACTAGGGGAGACCCAGTACTTC
>NA|NA|TRBV10-3|TRBJ2-1
CAISPPRQPNEQFF
TGTGCCATCTCCCCACCCAGGCAGCCAAATGAGCAGTTCTTC
>NA|NA|TRBV7-6|TRBJ2-1
CASSQVGGGGNEQFF
TGTGCCAGCAGCCAAGTAGGCGGCGGAGGCAATGAGCAGTTCTTC
>NA|NA|TRBV10-3|TRBJ1-2
CAISETTRNYGYTF
TGTGCCATCAGTGAAACGACACGTAACTATGGCTACACCTTC
>NA|TRBD1|TRBV7-2|TRBJ1-3
CASSLDRGTGNTIYF
TGTGCCAGCAGCTTAGACAGGGGAACTGGAAACACCATATATTTT
>NA|NA|TRBV30|TRBJ2-1
CACSRDMYYNEQFF
TGTGCCTGTTCCCGGGACATGTACTACAATGAGCAGTTCTTC
>NA|TRBD1|TRBV7-9|TRBJ2-5
CASSQGTGYQETQYF
TGTGCCAGCAGCCAGGGGACAGGTTACCAAGAGACCCAGTACTTC
>NA|NA|TRBV6-1|TRBJ1-3
CATGLEPVGNTIYF
TGTGCCACGGGACTTGAGCCAGTCGGAAACACCATATATTTT
>NA|NA|TRBV18|TRBJ1-6
CASSPRDQGTNSPLHF
TGTGCCAGCTCACCACGAGACCAGGGCACTAATTCACCCCTCCACTTT
>once|TRBD1|TRBV7-3|TRBJ2-5
CASSPETGAETQYF
TGTGCCAGCAGCCCGGAGACAGGGGCGGAGACCCAGTACTTC
>NA|NA|TRBV30|TRBJ1-2
CAWTGQGKGYTF
TGTGCCTGGACAGGGCAGGGAAAAGGCTACACCTTC
>few|TRBD2|TRBV4-3|TRBJ2-7
CASSQGASGRADEQYF
TGCGCCAGCAGCCAGGGGGCTAGCGGGAGGGCCGACGAGCAGTACTTC
>few|NA|TRBV15|TRBJ1-2
CATSRDRGNYGYTF
TGTGCCACCAGCAGAGATAGGGGGAACTATGGCTACACCTTC
>NA|NA|TRBV7-3|TRBJ2-5
CASSLTGQRETQYF
TGTGCCAGCAGCTTAACGGGGCAGAGGGAGACCCAGTACTTC
>NA|NA|TRBV6-7|TRBJ2-5
CASSFLPDRDLWETQYF
TGTGCCAGCAGTTTCTTGCCCGACCGGGACTTGTGGGAGACCCAGTACTTC
>NA|NA|TRBV6-5|TRBJ2-7
CASSYSRPGIEQYF
TGTGCCAGCAGTTACTCCCGACCGGGTATCGAGCAGTACTTC
>NA|TRBD1|TRBV18|TRBJ1-5
CASSTTGGNNQPQHF
TGTGCCAGCTCAACAACAGGGGGCAACAATCAGCCCCAGCATTTT
>NA|NA|TRBV7-3|TRBJ2-5
CASSSPPGHETQYF
TGTGCCAGCAGCTCACCTCCGGGACATGAGACCCAGTACTTC